The 11 T cell receptor beta chains below were found in one sample sequenced in a study of cytomegalovirus exposure and HLA in healthy donors. The PCR was carried out with 60 Vbeta primers and 13 Jbeta primers. The data were produced by immunoSEQ multiplex PCR, yet TCRdb's version contains in-frame clones alone and is incomplete. In the table there are about 130,000 clones, 60% to 75% of which are singletons. The sample comprised PBMCs. These receptors were obtained from a human donor in good health.

This clone has a single count. V usage is TRBV14 and J usage is TRBJ2-5; D remains unclear. The germline V and J ends were trimmed by 1 base and 5 bases, with 8 bases remaining between them. The CDR3 sequence is 13 residues long. In germline, CDR1 is SGHDN, CDR2 FVKESK. CDR3 nucleotides: TGTGCCAGCAGCCAAGGGTGGCGGGAGACCCAGTACTTC. Translating gives CASSQGWRETQYF.

In DNA form, the CDR3 reads TGTGCCAGCAGTTTTGCGGGTGGGTCTGGGGCCAACGTCCTGACTTTC. It translates to CASSFAGGSGANVLTF. V gene TRBV27 combines with J gene TRBJ2-6; tentative D call: TRBD2 (5 bases). V lost 3 bases, J lost 1 base, and 10 bases lay in between. Germline V gene data show CDR1 as MNHEY and CDR2 as SMNVEV (reference sequence). The CDR3 covers 16 residues.

The gene calls are TRBV5-6 and TRBJ2-3; TRBD2 matches 10 bases. The trim removed 4 bases at V and 0 bases at J, leaving 5 bases unmatched. CDR3 length equals 16 residues. The germline gives CDR1 SGHDT, CDR2 YYEEEE. CDR3 residues: CASSVRLAGSTDTQYF. CDR3 nucleotides: TGTGCCAGCAGCGTACGACTAGCGGGTAGCACAGATACGCAGTATTTT. The complete variable domain, with remaining parts taken from reference TRBV5-6 and TRBJ2-3, reads DAGVTQSPTHLIKTRGQQVTLRCSPKSGHDTVSWYQQALGQGPQFIFQYYEEEERQRGNFPDRFSGHQFPNYSSELNVNALLLGDSALYLCASSVRLAGSTDTQYFGPGTRLTVL.

Only one count was recorded for this clone. V usage is TRBV28 and J usage is TRBJ1-2; TRBD1 aligns across 8 bases. CDR1 is MDHEN and CDR2 is SYDVKM in the germline V gene. With 2 bases clipped from V and 4 bases from J, the junction kept 3 bases outside the gene matches. The CDR3 is 14 amino acids. The CDR3 sequence: CASSLQGAPYGYTF. The CDR3 region has the DNA TGTGCCAGCAGTTTACAGGGGGCCCCCTATGGCTACACCTTC.

The chain joins TRBV27 to TRBJ1-5; 8 bases agree with TRBD1. The CDR3 runs to 16 residues. Germline V gene lookup returns CDR1 MNHEY and CDR2 SMNVEV (reference sequence). With 5 bases clipped from V and 1 base from J, the junction kept 7 bases outside the gene matches. The chain's CDR3 is CASSPSRGLSNQPQHF. The CDR3 DNA reads TGTGCCAGCAGTCCTTCCAGGGGGCTAAGCAATCAGCCCCAGCATTTT.

This clone has only a few counts. V usage is TRBV11-2 and J usage is TRBJ2-2; the D is unclear. The CDR3 spans 16 residues. CDR1 is SGHAT and CDR2 is FQNNGV in the germline V gene. V shed 0 bases and J shed 1 base, with 9 bases lying between them. CDR3 region: CASSLDGVGNTGELFF. The CDR3 DNA reads as TGTGCCAGCAGCTTAGATGGAGTAGGGAACACCGGGGAGCTGTTTTTT.

This chain links TRBV7-2 with TRBJ2-3; D not certain. Per germline, CDR1 SGHTA and CDR2 FQGNSA. Trimming left V 8 bases short and J 7 bases short, with 13 bases between. The CDR3 has 12 amino acids. The CDR3 DNA is TGTGCCAGCCGGAGATCGTCGTATACGCAGTATTTT. Amino acids: CASRRSSYTQYF. Full variable domain (remainder filled in from reference TRBV7-2 and TRBJ2-3): GAGVSQSPSNKVTEKGKDVELRCDPISGHTALYWYRQSLGQGLEFLIYFQGNSAPDKSGLPSDRFSAERTGGSVSTLTIQRTQQEDSAVYLCASRRSSYTQYFGPGTRLTVL.

J is TRBJ1-2 and V is TRBV28; D uncertain. The CDR3 covers 15 residues. Germline CDR1 MDHEN, CDR2 SYDVKM. V was clipped by 3 bases and J by 1 base, with 12 bases between them. CDR3: CASSLGFEGNYGYTF. Written as DNA, the CDR3 is TGTGCCAGCAGTTTGGGTTTTGAGGGTAACTATGGCTACACCTTC.

This chain joins TRBV7-9 and TRBJ2-7; TRBD2 matches at 12 bases. The J segment lost 3 bases and the V segment lost 5 bases, leaving 5 bases of the junction unmatched. CDR1 and CDR2 from the germline V gene are SEHNR and FQNEAQ (reference sequence). CDR3 size: 15 residues. Here the CDR3 DNA reads TGTGCCAGCAGCGCACCGGGACTAGCGGGCTACGAGCAGTACTTC. It encodes CASSAPGLAGYEQYF.

The V and J genes are TRBV7-9 and TRBJ2-7, with D possibly being TRBD2 (6 bases). Trimming took 8 bases from V and 0 from J, leaving 14 bases between them. Germline values: CDR1 SEHNR, CDR2 FQNEAQ (reference sequence). The CDR3 has 14 amino acids. The CDR3 reads CASGTSSVSYEQYF. CDR3 DNA: TGTGCCAGCGGAACTTCTAGCGTCTCCTACGAGCAGTACTTC.

The rearrangement joins TRBV9 to TRBJ2-1, with TRBD2 matching 11 bases. CDR3 size: 18 residues. V lost 3 bases to trimming and J lost 7 bases; unmatched junction nucleotides: 15. The germline gives CDR1 SGDLS, CDR2 YYNGEE. The CDR3 DNA sequence: TGTGCCAGCAGCGCGACCGGCTACCCCGGGACTAGCGGTAATGAGCAGTTCTTC. It codes for CASSATGYPGTSGNEQFF.